A single T cell receptor beta chain is shown here with its context. The sample originates from a study of blood T cell repertoires in COVID-19. As for the study in general: Donors in the United States, Italy and Spain gave samples during acute or convalescent COVID-19.

Generated by immunoSEQ multiplex PCR, the TCRdb table keeps only in-frame clones and is missing some. The data hold over 60,000 clones, with about 81% observed a single time. The CDR3 covers 14 residues. V was trimmed by 3 bases and J by 4 bases, leaving 7 bases between them. Germline V gene sequence: CDR1 MDHEN, CDR2 SYDVKM. The sequencing sample was made of peripheral blood. This TCR was recovered from a human donor in a cohort sampled during active COVID-19. This chain uses TRBV28 with TRBJ2-6, with D hard to call. The CDR3 sequence is CASSFYLGANVLTF. As DNA, the CDR3 is TGTGCCAGCAGTTTCTATCTCGGGGCCAACGTCCTGACTTTC.